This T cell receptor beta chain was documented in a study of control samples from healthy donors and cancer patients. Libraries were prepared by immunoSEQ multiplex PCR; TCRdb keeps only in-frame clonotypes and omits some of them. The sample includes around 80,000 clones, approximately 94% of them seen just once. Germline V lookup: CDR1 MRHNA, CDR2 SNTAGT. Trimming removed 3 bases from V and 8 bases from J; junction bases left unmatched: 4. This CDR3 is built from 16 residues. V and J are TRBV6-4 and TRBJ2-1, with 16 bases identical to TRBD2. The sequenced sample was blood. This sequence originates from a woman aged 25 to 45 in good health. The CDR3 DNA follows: TGTGCCAGCAGTGAATCCGGGACTAGCGGGGGGGATGAGCAGTTCTTC. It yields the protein CASSESGTSGGDEQFF.